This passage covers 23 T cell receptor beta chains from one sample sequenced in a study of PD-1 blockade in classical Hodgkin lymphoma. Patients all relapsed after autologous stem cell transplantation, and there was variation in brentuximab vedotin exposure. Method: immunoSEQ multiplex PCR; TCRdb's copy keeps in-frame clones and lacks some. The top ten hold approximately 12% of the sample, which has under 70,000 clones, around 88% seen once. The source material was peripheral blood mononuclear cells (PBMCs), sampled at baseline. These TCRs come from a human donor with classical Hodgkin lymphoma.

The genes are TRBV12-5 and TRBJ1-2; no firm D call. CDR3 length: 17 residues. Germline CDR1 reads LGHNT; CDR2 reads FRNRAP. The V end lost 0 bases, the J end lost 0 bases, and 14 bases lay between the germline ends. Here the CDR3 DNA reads TGTGCTAGTGGTTTGGTATTCTCGCGCAGGACTAACTATGGCTACACCTTC. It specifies CASGLVFSRRTNYGYTF.

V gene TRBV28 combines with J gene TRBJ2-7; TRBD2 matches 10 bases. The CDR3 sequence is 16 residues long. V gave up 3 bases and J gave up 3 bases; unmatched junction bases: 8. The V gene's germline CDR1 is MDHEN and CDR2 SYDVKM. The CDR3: CASSFLAGTSDYEQYF. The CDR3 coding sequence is TGTGCCAGCAGTTTCCTTGCCGGGACTAGCGACTACGAGCAGTACTTC.

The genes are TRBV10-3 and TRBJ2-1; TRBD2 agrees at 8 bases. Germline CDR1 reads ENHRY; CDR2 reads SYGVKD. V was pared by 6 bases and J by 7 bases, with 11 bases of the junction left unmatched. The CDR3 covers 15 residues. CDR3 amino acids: CAIRTTSDFVNEQFF. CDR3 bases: TGTGCCATCAGGACGACTAGCGACTTTGTAAATGAGCAGTTCTTC.

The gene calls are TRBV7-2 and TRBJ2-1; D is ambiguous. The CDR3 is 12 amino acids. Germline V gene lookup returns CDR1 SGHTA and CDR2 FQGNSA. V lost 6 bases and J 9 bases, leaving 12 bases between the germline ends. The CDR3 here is CASRPLIGEQFF. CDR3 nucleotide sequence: TGTGCCAGCAGGCCACTAATCGGTGAGCAGTTCTTC.

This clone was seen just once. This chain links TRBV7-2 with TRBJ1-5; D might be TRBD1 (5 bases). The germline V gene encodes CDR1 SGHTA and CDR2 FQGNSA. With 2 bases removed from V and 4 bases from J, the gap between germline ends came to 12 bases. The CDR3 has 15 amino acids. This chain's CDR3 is CASSLWGGVNQPQHF. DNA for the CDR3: TGTGCCAGCAGCTTATGGGGGGGGGTGAATCAGCCCCAGCATTTT.

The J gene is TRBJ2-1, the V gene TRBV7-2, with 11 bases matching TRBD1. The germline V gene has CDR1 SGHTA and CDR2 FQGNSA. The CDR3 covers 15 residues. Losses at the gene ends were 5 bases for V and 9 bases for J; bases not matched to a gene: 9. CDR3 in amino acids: CASSRIGQGAIEQFF. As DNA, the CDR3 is TGTGCCAGCAGCCGGATAGGACAGGGGGCCATTGAGCAGTTCTTC.

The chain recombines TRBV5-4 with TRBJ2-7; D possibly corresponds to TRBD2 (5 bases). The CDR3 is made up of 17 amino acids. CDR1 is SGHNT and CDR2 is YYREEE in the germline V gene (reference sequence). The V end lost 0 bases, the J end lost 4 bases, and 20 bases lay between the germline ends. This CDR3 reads CASSLDPGNPGGYEQYF. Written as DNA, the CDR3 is TGTGCCAGCAGCTTGGATCCCGGGAACCCGGGCGGGTACGAGCAGTACTTC.

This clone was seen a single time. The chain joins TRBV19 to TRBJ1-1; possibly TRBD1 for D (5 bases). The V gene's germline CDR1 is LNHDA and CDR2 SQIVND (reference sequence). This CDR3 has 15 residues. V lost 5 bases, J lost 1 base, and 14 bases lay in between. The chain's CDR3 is CASSGRSGQNTEAFF. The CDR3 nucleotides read TGTGCCAGTAGTGGCCGATCAGGACAGAACACTGAAGCTTTCTTT.

CDR3 in DNA: TGTGCCAGCAGCTTATCGACGGCACTCTATGGCTACACCTTC. Its translation: CASSLSTALYGYTF. V and J are TRBV7-2 and TRBJ1-2; D remains unclear. The CDR3 sequence is 14 residues long. Between the trimmed V and J ends, which lost 2 bases and 4 bases, there was a span of 11 bases. Germline V gene lookup returns CDR1 SGHTA and CDR2 FQGNSA.

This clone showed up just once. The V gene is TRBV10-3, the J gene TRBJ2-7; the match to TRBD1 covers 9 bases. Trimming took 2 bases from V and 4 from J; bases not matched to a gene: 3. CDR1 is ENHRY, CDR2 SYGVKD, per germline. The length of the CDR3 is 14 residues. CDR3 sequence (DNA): TGTGCCATCAGTGAGGGGACAGGGTCGTACGAGCAGTACTTC. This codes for CAISEGTGSYEQYF.

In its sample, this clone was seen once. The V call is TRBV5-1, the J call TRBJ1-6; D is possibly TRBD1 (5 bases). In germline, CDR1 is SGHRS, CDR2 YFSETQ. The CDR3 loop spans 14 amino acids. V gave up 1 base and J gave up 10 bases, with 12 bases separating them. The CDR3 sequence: CASSLNAGLSPLHF. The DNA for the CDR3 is TGCGCCAGCAGCTTGAATGCAGGGTTGTCACCCCTCCACTTT.

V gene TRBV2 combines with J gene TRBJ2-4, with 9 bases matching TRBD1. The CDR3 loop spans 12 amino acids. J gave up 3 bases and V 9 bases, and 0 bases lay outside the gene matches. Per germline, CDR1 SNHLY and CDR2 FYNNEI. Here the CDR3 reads CARGQGKNIQYF. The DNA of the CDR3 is TGTGCCAGGGGACAGGGCAAAAACATTCAGTACTTC.

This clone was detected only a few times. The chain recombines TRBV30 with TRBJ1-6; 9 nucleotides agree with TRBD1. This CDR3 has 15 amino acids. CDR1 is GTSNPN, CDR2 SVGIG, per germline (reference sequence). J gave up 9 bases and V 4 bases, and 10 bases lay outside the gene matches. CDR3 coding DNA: TGTGCCTGGAAAACCGGGACAGGGTTTGTTTCACCCCTCCACTTT. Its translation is CAWKTGTGFVSPLHF.

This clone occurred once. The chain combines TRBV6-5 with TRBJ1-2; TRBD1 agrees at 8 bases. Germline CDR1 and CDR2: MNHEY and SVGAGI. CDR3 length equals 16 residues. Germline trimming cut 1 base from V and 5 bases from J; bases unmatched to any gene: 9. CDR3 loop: CASSYLGTGLLYGYTF. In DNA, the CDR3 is TGTGCCAGCAGTTACTTAGGGACAGGCCTGCTATATGGCTACACCTTC.

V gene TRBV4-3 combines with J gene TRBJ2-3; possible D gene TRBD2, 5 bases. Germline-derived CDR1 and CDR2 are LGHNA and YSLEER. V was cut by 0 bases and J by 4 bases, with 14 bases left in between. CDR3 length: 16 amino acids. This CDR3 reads CASSQDGLLLSDTQYF. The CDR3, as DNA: TGCGCCAGCAGCCAAGACGGACTGCTGTTGTCAGATACGCAGTATTTT.

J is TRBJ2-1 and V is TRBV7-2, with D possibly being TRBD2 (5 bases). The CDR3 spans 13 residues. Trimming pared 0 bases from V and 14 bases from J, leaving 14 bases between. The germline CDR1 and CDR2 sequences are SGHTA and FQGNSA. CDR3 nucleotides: TGTGCCAGCAGCTTAGCTAGTCTAGCAGTTGAGTTCTTC. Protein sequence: CASSLASLAVEFF.

This CDR3 is CASKYTADRTDTQYF. CDR3 nucleotide sequence: TGTGCCAGCAAATACACCGCGGACCGCACAGATACGCAGTATTTT. This chain links TRBV7-2 with TRBJ2-3; the D is unclear. This CDR3 is built from 15 residues. CDR1 is SGHTA, CDR2 FQGNSA, per germline. V gave up 7 bases and J gave up 1 base, with 15 bases separating them.

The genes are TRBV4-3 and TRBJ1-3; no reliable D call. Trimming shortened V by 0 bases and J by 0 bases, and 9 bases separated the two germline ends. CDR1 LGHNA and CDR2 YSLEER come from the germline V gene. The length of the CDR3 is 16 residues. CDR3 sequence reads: CASSQDRADSGNTIYF. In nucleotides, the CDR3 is TGCGCCAGCAGCCAAGATAGGGCGGACTCTGGAAACACCATATATTTT.

The CDR3 loop reads CASRPDGGEQYF. Written as DNA, the CDR3 is TGTGCCAGCAGACCTGACGGGGGGGAGCAGTACTTC. This chain uses TRBV7-9 with TRBJ2-7; 7 bases match TRBD2. V dropped 6 bases and J dropped 7; count of bases not matched to a gene: 6. CDR3 size: 12 residues. Germline-derived CDR1 and CDR2 are SEHNR and FQNEAQ (reference sequence).

The CDR3: CASSGQIQETQYF. In nucleotides, the CDR3 is TGTGCCAGCAGTGGGCAGATCCAAGAGACCCAGTACTTC. The chain combines TRBV2 with TRBJ2-5; D ambiguous. Germline assignment: CDR1 SNHLY and CDR2 FYNNEI. The CDR3 has 13 residues. Trimming shortened V by 4 bases and J by 1 base, and 7 bases separated the two germline ends.

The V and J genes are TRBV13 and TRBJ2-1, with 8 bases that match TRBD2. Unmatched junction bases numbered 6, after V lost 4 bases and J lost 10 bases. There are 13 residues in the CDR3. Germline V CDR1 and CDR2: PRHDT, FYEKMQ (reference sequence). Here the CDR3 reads CASSSGGAKEQFF. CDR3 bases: TGTGCCAGCAGCTCCGGGGGGGCCAAAGAGCAGTTCTTC.

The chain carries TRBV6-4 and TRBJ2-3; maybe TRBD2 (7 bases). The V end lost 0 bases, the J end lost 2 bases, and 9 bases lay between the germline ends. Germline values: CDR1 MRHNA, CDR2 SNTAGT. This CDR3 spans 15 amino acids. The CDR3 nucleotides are TGTGCCAGCAGTGACTCGGGGGGGGCCACAGATACGCAGTATTTT. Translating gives CASSDSGGATDTQYF.

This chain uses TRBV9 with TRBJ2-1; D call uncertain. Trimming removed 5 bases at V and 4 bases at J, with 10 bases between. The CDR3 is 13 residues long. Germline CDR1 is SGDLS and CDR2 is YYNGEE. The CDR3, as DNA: TGTGCCAGCAGTGAGGACGGGTACAATGAGCAGTTCTTC. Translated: CASSEDGYNEQFF.